The entry below gives a single TCR beta chain sequence along with its context. Its antigen is not known. This specimen belongs to a study of cytomegalovirus exposure and HLA in healthy donors. Study outcomes and limitations: In a later analysis, TCR association rates varied by HLA locus: DRB1 most, HLA-C fewest. The classifier was said to identify cytomegalovirus status with high specificity and sensitivity. The study listed some 160 cytomegalovirus-associated TCR beta chains.

Primers for the PCR totalled 60 Vbeta and 13 Jbeta. The repertoire was sequenced with immunoSEQ multiplex PCR; TCRdb's copy has only in-frame clones and lacks some. This sample has roughly 100,000 clones, with more than 75% found just once. V shed 10 bases and J 10 bases; nucleotides not matched to a gene: 12. CDR3 length: 14 residues. Germline CDR1 reads MNHNS; CDR2 reads SASEGT. Sequencing input: PBMCs. The receptor comes from a woman in her fifties or sixties in good health and CMV-seropositive. This chain uses TRBV6-1 with TRBJ2-1, with 11 bases aligning to TRBD2. The CDR3 spells CATFNSGGAVEQFF. The DNA of the CDR3 is TGTGCCACATTTAATAGCGGGGGGGCTGTGGAGCAGTTCTTC.